The T cell receptor beta chain under discussion was sequenced for a study of Ad26.COV2.S vaccination and SARS-CoV-2 variants. Findings and caveats of the study: Placebo recipients showed lower spike-specific TCR breadth than vaccinees. Assessments of TCR breadth and depth may have underestimated the total T cell responses.

Repertoires were generated with immunoSEQ multiplex PCR, while TCRdb's copy carries only in-frame clones and drops some. The sample has roughly 180,000 clones; about 83% are singletons. Details on this clone: What it binds is unknown.

Sample: peripheral blood, taken after recovery from COVID-19. This TCR was sampled from a human donor who had recovered from COVID-19.

The CDR3 coding sequence is TGTGCCAGCAGCTTCTGGGGACCAGATGGCTACACCTTC. Translation gives CASSFWGPDGYTF. V is TRBV7-2 and J is TRBJ1-2, with D tentatively TRBD1 (5 bases). The V gene's germline CDR1 is SGHTA and CDR2 FQGNSA. The CDR3 sequence is 13 residues long. V was shortened by 3 bases and J by 6 bases, with 11 bases between the two germline ends.